The next 17 T cell receptor beta chains were all read from a single sample in a study of beta chain features in type 1 diabetes. Findings and limits, study-wide: Shortening that was moderate but significant affected the TCRB CDR3s of Type 1 diabetes patients in all four CD4+ subsets.

All of the isolated RNA was reverse transcribed, so expressed TCRB transcripts were sequenced. Sequenced by immunoSEQ multiplex PCR; TCRdb stores in-frame clones only, minus some. The profile shows a few hundred thousand clones, 15% to 20% of them singletons. No cognate antigen is known for these TCRs. The material sequenced was naive CD4+ T cells from blood. Receptors originate from a man aged 25-45 years with type 1 diabetes.

This clone has a handful of counts. V and J are TRBV7-3 and TRBJ2-4, with 7 nucleotides matching TRBD1. CDR3 length equals 14 residues. Germline CDR1 and CDR2: SGHTA and FQGTGA. Trimming took 2 bases from V and 9 from J; bases not matched to a gene: 7. The CDR3 is CASSLDRAGVIQYF. The CDR3 nucleotides are TGTGCCAGCAGCTTAGACAGGGCCGGGGTCATTCAGTACTTC.

This clone was seen only a few times. The chain links TRBV7-2 to TRBJ2-5, with D possibly called TRBD1 or TRBD2 (5 bases each). Germline loops: CDR1 SGHTA, CDR2 FQGNSA. CDR3 length: 14 amino acids. Trimming cost V 6 bases and J 6 bases, with 17 bases left between them. CDR3: CASSRSRGGQTQYF. CDR3 coding DNA: TGTGCCAGCAGTCGTTCGAGGGGCGGACAGACCCAGTACTTC.

Notes on this clone: Other DNA variants within this sample encode the same CDR3. V usage is TRBV7-2 and J usage is TRBJ2-1, with TRBD2 matching over 11 bases. The germline gives CDR1 SGHTA, CDR2 FQGNSA. The CDR3 is 15 residues long. The J segment lost 2 bases and the V segment lost 3 bases, leaving 0 bases of the junction unmatched. CDR3 nucleotides: TGTGCCAGCAGCTTGGGACTAGCGGCCTACAATGAGCAGTTCTTC. Amino acid sequence: CASSLGLAAYNEQFF. Combining the CDR3 with reference TRBV7-2 and TRBJ2-1 gives the whole variable domain GAGVSQSPSNKVTEKGKDVELRCDPISGHTALYWYRQSLGQGLEFLIYFQGNSAPDKSGLPSDRFSAERTGGSVSTLTIQRTQQEDSAVYLCASSLGLAAYNEQFFGPGTRLTVL.

This clone has a handful of counts. The chain combines TRBV18 with TRBJ2-3, with 13 bases identical to TRBD2. The CDR3 spans 16 residues. Losses at the gene ends were 6 bases for V and 6 bases for J; bases not matched to a gene: 9. Germline V gene lookup returns CDR1 KGHSH and CDR2 LQKENI. The CDR3, as DNA: TGTGCCAGCTCTCGCGGACTAGCGGGAGTTTCGGATACGCAGTATTTT. Its protein product is CASSRGLAGVSDTQYF.

This clone appeared a few times. The chain recombines TRBV23-1 with TRBJ1-5, with 12 nucleotides matching TRBD1. TRBV23-1 counts as an open reading frame of uncertain function. Trimming took 3 bases from V and 0 from J; bases not matched to a gene: 15. The CDR3 covers 21 residues. The CDR3 DNA reads TGCGCCAGCAGTCAGCTTACCGGGACAGGGGGCGGATCAGCTAGCAATCAGCCCCAGCATTTT. Amino acids: CASSQLTGTGGGSASNQPQHF.

The genes are TRBV6-5 and TRBJ2-7, with D possibly TRBD1 on 6 matching bases. V was pared by 6 bases and J by 5 bases, with 14 bases between. The CDR3 has 13 amino acids. Germline V gene sequence: CDR1 MNHEY, CDR2 SVGAGI. CDR3 coding DNA: TGTGCCAGCAGCGGGACATGGATTGACGAGCAGTACTTC. Translating gives CASSGTWIDEQYF.

The chain combines TRBV28 with TRBJ1-2, with TRBD1 matching over 7 bases. CDR1 and CDR2 from the germline V gene are MDHEN and SYDVKM. The CDR3 has 14 amino acids. Losses at the gene ends were 6 bases for V and 0 bases for J; bases not matched to a gene: 4. The CDR3 region is CASSRGGANYGYTF. CDR3 nucleotide sequence: TGTGCCAGCAGCCGAGGGGGCGCTAACTATGGCTACACCTTC.

In this sample, this clone turned up a few times. The gene calls are TRBV4-1 and TRBJ1-1; D is perhaps TRBD1 (6 bases). Germline CDR1 is MGHRA and CDR2 is YSYEKL. V lost 3 bases to trimming and J lost 1 base, with 15 bases between them. The CDR3 contains 16 residues. In nucleotides, the CDR3 is TGCGCCAGCAGCCACCCAGGGGTAGTAACGAACACTGAAGCTTTCTTT. Residues: CASSHPGVVTNTEAFF.

Only a few counts were recorded for this clone. The gene calls are TRBV30 and TRBJ2-2; perhaps D is TRBD1 or TRBD2 (5 bases each). V gave up 1 base and J gave up 4 bases, with 13 bases separating them. From germline, CDR1 is GTSNPN and CDR2 SVGIG (reference sequence). The CDR3 has 15 residues. The DNA of the CDR3 is TGTGCCTGGAGTGAAATCACGAGGGGCACCGGGGAGCTGTTTTTT. It is translated as CAWSEITRGTGELFF.

In this sample, this clone turned up a few times. V and J are TRBV7-9 and TRBJ2-5, with D unclear. From germline, CDR1 is SEHNR and CDR2 FQNEAQ (reference sequence). The CDR3 runs to 10 residues. V was trimmed by 6 bases and J by 14 bases, leaving 13 bases between them. The DNA of the CDR3 is TGTGCCAGCAGTGACGCTGGTTTCTACTTC. It translates to CASSDAGFYF. Based on the CDR3 plus reference TRBV7-9 and TRBJ2-5, the full variable domain is DTGVSQNPRHKITKRGQNVTFRCDPISEHNRLYWYRQTLGQGPEFLTYFQNEAQLEKSRLLSDRFSAERPKGSFSTLEIQRTEQGDSAMYLCASSDAGFYFGPGTRLLVL.

The chain carries TRBV30 and TRBJ2-1, with 8 positions matching TRBD2. This CDR3 comprises 15 residues. CDR1 GTSNPN and CDR2 SVGIG come from the germline V gene (reference sequence). V trimming: 0 bases; J trimming: 3 bases; junction bases outside the gene matches: 4. The DNA for the CDR3 is TGTGCCTGGAGTGTAGGTACTAGCGGCTACAATGAGCAGTTCTTC. This encodes CAWSVGTSGYNEQFF.

This clone has just a few counts. CDR3 in DNA: TGTGCCTGGAGTGGGGGAATGGGGGCGGATGAAAAACTGTTTTTT. This codes for CAWSGGMGADEKLFF. The rearrangement uses TRBV30 and TRBJ1-4, with a tentative D call TRBD1 (6 bases). V lost 1 base and J 6 bases, leaving 15 bases between the germline ends. The CDR3 totals 15 residues. Germline-derived CDR1 and CDR2 are GTSNPN and SVGIG (reference sequence).

This chain links TRBV30 with TRBJ2-7; TRBD2 aligns across 10 bases. The CDR3 contains 14 residues. V shed 0 bases and J 9 bases; nucleotides not matched to a gene: 8. Germline lookup yields CDR1 GTSNPN and CDR2 SVGIG (reference sequence). CDR3 coding DNA: TGTGCCTGGAGTGTATCGGCTAGCGGGAGAGGGCAGTACTTC. Protein: CAWSVSASGRGQYF.

The rearrangement joins TRBV7-9 to TRBJ1-1; D unresolved. CDR1 and CDR2 from the germline V gene are SEHNR and FQNEAQ (reference sequence). The CDR3 consists of 14 residues. Trimming took off 1 base at V and 1 base at J, with 7 bases between the two ends. The CDR3 is CASSLDAGNTEAFF. The CDR3 DNA sequence: TGTGCCAGCAGCTTAGATGCCGGGAACACTGAAGCTTTCTTT.

V gene TRBV20-1 combines with J gene TRBJ2-1; unclear D gene. Between the trimmed V and J ends, which lost 5 bases and 8 bases, there was a span of 10 bases. This CDR3 is built from 11 residues. Germline loops: CDR1 DFQATT, CDR2 SNEGSKA (reference sequence). CDR3 region: CSAPHIDEQFF. The DNA for the CDR3 is TGCAGTGCTCCCCATATCGATGAGCAGTTCTTC.

The chain recombines TRBV7-3 with TRBJ2-3, with 9 nucleotides matching TRBD1. Germline V gene data show CDR1 as SGHTA and CDR2 as FQGTGA. This CDR3 has 18 amino acids. Trimming cost V 0 bases and J 4 bases; bases outside gene matches: 11. CDR3 DNA sequence: TGTGCCAGCAGCTTAACGCATACGGGACAGGGTGAATCAGATACGCAGTATTTT. It is translated as CASSLTHTGQGESDTQYF.

CDR3 sequence: CASSQDRGTEAKNIQYF. CDR3 DNA sequence: TGCGCCAGCAGCCAAGATAGGGGGACAGAAGCCAAAAACATTCAGTACTTC. The chain combines TRBV4-1 with TRBJ2-4; 7 nucleotides match TRBD1. Germline CDR1 MGHRA, CDR2 YSYEKL. CDR3 length equals 17 residues. V shed 0 bases, J shed 0 bases, and the junction held 5 bases outside the gene matches.